The sequence of this T cell receptor beta chain was determined in a study of T cell responses to AZD1222 COVID-19 vaccine. This CDR3 has 17 amino acids. Germline CDR1 SGHNT, CDR2 YENEEA. The V and J ends lost 3 bases and 7 bases respectively, with 25 bases between them. TCRdb keeps only in-frame clones here, not all; method: immunoSEQ multiplex PCR. Among about 110,000 clones, 80% to 95% were seen once, and the ten largest hold approximately 8%. The source of this sequence is an adult who received the AZD1222 COVID-19 vaccine. Sequencing was performed on peripheral blood, taken 28 days after the second AZD1222 dose. The gene calls are TRBV11-3 and TRBJ2-7; D may be TRBD2 (7 bases). The CDR3 nucleotides read TGTGCCAGCAGCTTTTTTAGGGGGGGAGGCGCAGTGTGGGAGCAGTACTTC. Amino acid sequence: CASSFFRGGGAVWEQYF.